Below are 27 T cell receptor beta chains sequenced from a single sample in a study of blood T cells in healthy people across ages. Next came a second PCR, run for 7 to 11 cycles, which used a sample-barcoded 5' primer along with a J-beta primer mix. In TCRdb, the 5' RACE reads were re-called with MiXCR into one record per CDR3 protein. The data contain hundreds of thousands of distinct CDR3 sequences, less than 30% of them singletons. The sample comprised blood. These receptors were obtained from a woman aged 70-85 years in good health.

The chain recombines TRBV7-9 with TRBJ2-5; no clear D gene. The CDR3 covers 13 residues. Germline-derived CDR1 and CDR2 are SEHNR and FQNEAQ (reference sequence). Trimming cost V 3 bases and J 7 bases, with 12 bases left between them. The CDR3 bases are TGTGCCAGCAGCTTCTACACAGTCGGGACCCAGTACTTC. Its protein is CASSFYTVGTQYF.

This clonotype was observed a handful of times. One end of the junction varies from germline; a read error may be responsible. The V call is TRBV7-2, the J call TRBJ2-5; 7 nucleotides agree with TRBD2. Looked up from germline, CDR1 is SGHTA and CDR2 is FQGNSA. This CDR3 is 14 amino acids long. CDR3 sequence: CASSLWEGQETLYF. The CDR3 region has the DNA TGTGCCAGCAGCTTATGGGAGGGCCAAGAGACCCTGTACTTC.

Of note for this clonotype: Its ends do not fully match the called genes, so a read error is possible. This rearrangement joins TRBV7-2 to TRBJ2-1; 9 positions agree with TRBD2. Germline lookup yields CDR1 SGHTA and CDR2 FQGNSA. The CDR3 length is 15 residues. This CDR3 is CASSLAAGGPGEQCF. The CDR3, as DNA: TGTGCCAGCAGCTTAGCGGCGGGAGGGCCAGGTGAGCAGTGCTTC.

Of note for this clonotype: At one boundary the junction diverges from the germline segment, which might be a read error. The V call is TRBV29-1, the J call TRBJ2-7; D perhaps matches TRBD2 (7 bases). Germline V lookup: CDR1 SQVTM, CDR2 ANQGSEA. CDR3 length: 12 amino acids. The CDR3 DNA reads TGCAGCGCTGAAGGCGGGGGCAACGAGCAGTACTTC. Protein: CSAEGGGNEQYF.

There are many counts of this clonotype. V usage is TRBV18 and J usage is TRBJ2-7; TRBD1 is a possible D gene (5 bases). Germline CDR1 is KGHSH and CDR2 is LQKENI. Trimming took 5 bases from V and 2 from J, leaving 13 bases between them. The CDR3 extends over 14 amino acids. The CDR3 DNA reads as TGTGCCAGCTCAACTGGGGCCCAAACCTACGAGCAGTACTTC. Its translation: CASSTGAQTYEQYF.

This clonotype was recorded a few times. The V call is TRBV5-1, the J call TRBJ2-6, with D possibly being TRBD1 (6 bases). V shed 4 bases and J shed 1 base, with 21 bases lying between them. The CDR3 length is 19 residues. CDR1 SGHRS and CDR2 YFSETQ come from the germline V gene. The CDR3 bases are TGCGCCAGCAGCCGCCCTACCCCGGGACAACTTTCTGGGGCCAACGTCCTGACTTTC. Translating gives CASSRPTPGQLSGANVLTF.

As to this clonotype: At one end the junction does not follow the germline gene, possibly because of a read error. The chain has TRBV20-1 and TRBJ2-1; D possibly uses TRBD1 or TRBD2 (6 bases each). This CDR3 is 15 amino acids long. Germline lookup yields CDR1 DFQATT and CDR2 SNEGSKA (reference sequence). In DNA form, the CDR3 reads TGCAGTCCTAGAGGCCGTTGGGGGGCTCAAAATGAGCAGTTCTTC. It specifies CSPRGRWGAQNEQFF.

This chain joins TRBV5-1 and TRBJ2-5, with a weak D call TRBD1 (6 bases). The DNA end is a closer match to TRBJ2-1, so the J assignment may be wrong. The CDR3 extends over 13 amino acids. Germline V gene lookup returns CDR1 SGHRS and CDR2 YFSETQ. DNA for the CDR3: TGCGCCAGCAAGGGTGGCAGGGGCAATGAGCAGTTCTTC. Encoded protein: CASKGGRGNEQFF.

The chain employs TRBV4-3 and TRBJ2-3; tentatively, D is TRBD2 (5 bases). Between the trimmed V and J ends, which lost 0 bases and 1 base, there was a span of 8 bases. CDR3 length: 15 residues. Germline lookup yields CDR1 LGHNA and CDR2 YSLEER. The CDR3 nucleotides read TGCGCCAGCAGCCAAGATCAACTAGGCACAGATACGCAGTATTTT. The encoded protein is CASSQDQLGTDTQYF.

This chain joins TRBV7-2 and TRBJ2-1; D call uncertain. The ends were cut back, 3 bases at V and 10 bases at J, with 7 bases in the middle. Germline assignment: CDR1 SGHTA and CDR2 FQGNSA. This CDR3 spans 11 amino acids. The CDR3 nucleotides read TGTGCCAGCAGCTTCTATCCGGAGCAGTTCTTC. This translates into CASSFYPEQFF.

CDR3 protein: CASSLVGRSYNEQFF. In DNA, the CDR3 is TGCGCCAGCAGCTTGGTCGGCCGCTCCTACAATGAGCAGTTCTTC. V usage is TRBV5-1 and J usage is TRBJ2-1; D unresolved. V gave up 0 bases and J gave up 0 bases, with 7 bases separating them. CDR3 size: 15 residues. The germline gives CDR1 SGHRS, CDR2 YFSETQ. The variable domain in full, completed from reference TRBV5-1 and TRBJ2-1, reads KAGVTQTPRYLIKTRGQQVTLSCSPISGHRSVSWYQQTPGQGLQFLFEYFSETQRNKGNFPGRFSGRQFSNSRSEMNVSTLELGDSALYLCASSLVGRSYNEQFFGPGTRLTVL.

The chain combines TRBV20-1 with TRBJ2-1; 13 nucleotides line up with TRBD2. The germline V gene encodes CDR1 DFQATT and CDR2 SNEGSKA (reference sequence). The CDR3 covers 14 residues. V shed 5 bases and J 7 bases; nucleotides not matched to a gene: 5. The CDR3 is CSAPTSGGENEQFF. DNA for the CDR3: TGCAGTGCTCCTACTAGCGGGGGGGAAAATGAGCAGTTCTTC.

The chain combines TRBV4-3 with TRBJ1-1, with unresolved D. The V end lost 4 bases, the J end lost 1 base, and 10 bases lay between the germline ends. This CDR3 has 14 residues. Germline assignment: CDR1 LGHNA and CDR2 YSLEER. The chain's CDR3 is CASSPGKRNTEAFF. CDR3 bases: TGCGCCAGCAGCCCCGGGAAGAGGAACACTGAAGCTTTCTTT.

V and J are TRBV20-1 and TRBJ2-5, with 10 bases identical to TRBD2. The tail of the sequence fits TRBJ2-1 better, so the J call may be wrong. The germline V gene has CDR1 DFQATT and CDR2 SNEGSKA (reference sequence). This CDR3 has 17 residues. In DNA form, the CDR3 reads TGCAGTGCTAGAGATATCCTTGGACTAGCGGCGTACAATGAGCAGTTCTTC. This translates into CSARDILGLAAYNEQFF.

V is TRBV2 and J is TRBJ2-1; D not resolved. V dropped 6 bases and J dropped 3 bases, with 6 bases sitting between them. Germline lookup yields CDR1 SNHLY and CDR2 FYNNEI. This CDR3 contains 12 residues. CDR3 DNA sequence: TGTGCCAGCAGGGCCAGCTACAATGAGCAGTTCTTC. It specifies CASRASYNEQFF.

The chain employs TRBV24-1 and TRBJ2-1, with D perhaps matching TRBD1 or TRBD2 (5 bases each). The end of the DNA fits TRBJ2-5 better, so the J call may be wrong. Germline V gene data show CDR1 as KGHDR and CDR2 as SFDVKD. The CDR3 extends over 15 amino acids. The CDR3 DNA reads as TGTGCCACCAGTGGCCTTTCGGGACCTCTGGAGACCCAGTACTTC. It translates to CATSGLSGPLETQYF.

V gene TRBV4-1 combines with J gene TRBJ2-5; 11 bases map to TRBD2. The CDR3 covers 16 residues. CDR1 MGHRA and CDR2 YSYEKL come from the germline V gene. The V and J ends lost 4 bases and 2 bases, in that order; junction bases with no gene match: 6. The CDR3 DNA follows: TGCGCCAGCAGCCTTGGGACTAGCGGCCGACAAGAGACCCAGTACTTC. It yields the protein CASSLGTSGRQETQYF.

The chain employs TRBV5-4 and TRBJ2-7; possible D gene TRBD2, 6 bases. V lost 2 bases and J 6 bases, leaving 18 bases between the germline ends. Germline loops: CDR1 SGHNT, CDR2 YYREEE (reference sequence). This CDR3 has 15 residues. The CDR3 region is CASSLDGGARGEQYF. In nucleotides, the CDR3 is TGTGCCAGCAGCTTAGACGGGGGAGCTCGAGGCGAGCAGTACTTC.

The J gene is TRBJ2-5, the V gene TRBV12-3 or TRBV12-4; TRBD1 matches 10 bases. Germline trimming cut 4 bases from V and 10 bases from J; bases unmatched to any gene: 15. The CDR3 length is 16 residues. The CDR3 protein is CASSSRVGTGDMGQYF. The CDR3 coding sequence is TGTGCCAGCAGTTCAAGGGTCGGGACAGGGGATATGGGCCAGTACTTC.

The table lists this clonotype with many counts. CDR3 sequence reads: CASRDRSYEQYF. The CDR3 nucleotides read TGTGCCAGCAGGGACAGGTCCTACGAGCAGTACTTC. The chain couples TRBV3-1 to TRBJ2-7, with 7 bases aligning to TRBD1. This CDR3 is built from 12 residues. Per the germline V gene, CDR1 is LGHDT and CDR2 is YNNKEL (reference sequence). After removal of 6 bases from V and 1 base from J, the junction contained 0 bases not matched to a gene.

There are a few counts of this clonotype. V and J are TRBV19 and TRBJ2-1; D is possibly TRBD2 (5 bases). CDR1 is LNHDA, CDR2 SQIVND, per germline (reference sequence). There are 13 residues in the CDR3. The V and J ends lost 3 bases and 9 bases respectively, with 12 bases between them. Here the CDR3 DNA reads TGTGCCAGTAGTATGACGGGGTTTGTTGAGCAGTTCTTC. Translation gives CASSMTGFVEQFF.

The chain recombines TRBV2 with TRBJ1-1, with D unresolved. Per the germline V gene, CDR1 is SNHLY and CDR2 is FYNNEI. V lost 6 bases and J 2 bases, leaving 16 bases between the germline ends. CDR3 length: 15 residues. The CDR3 is CASRRQLTPNTEAFF. DNA of the CDR3: TGTGCCAGCAGGCGGCAGCTCACCCCTAACACTGAAGCTTTCTTT.

This clonotype has a handful of counts. This rearrangement joins TRBV5-1 to TRBJ1-2; 8 nucleotides align to TRBD1. The germline V gene encodes CDR1 SGHRS and CDR2 YFSETQ. Unmatched junction bases numbered 5, after V lost 3 bases and J lost 7 bases. The CDR3 length is 13 residues. CDR3: CASSSGTGSGYTF. The CDR3 bases are TGCGCCAGCAGCTCGGGGACAGGTTCTGGCTACACCTTC. Full variable domain (missing parts from reference TRBV5-1 and TRBJ1-2): KAGVTQTPRYLIKTRGQQVTLSCSPISGHRSVSWYQQTPGQGLQFLFEYFSETQRNKGNFPGRFSGRQFSNSRSEMNVSTLELGDSALYLCASSSGTGSGYTFGSGTRLTVV.

This chain uses TRBV18 with TRBJ2-1; 9 bases are a match to TRBD2. The length of the CDR3 is 17 residues. V dropped 6 bases and J dropped 4; count of bases not matched to a gene: 13. Germline-derived CDR1 and CDR2 are KGHSH and LQKENI. CDR3 sequence reads: CASSGVNRLAGYNEQFF. CDR3 bases: TGTGCCAGCTCCGGAGTAAATCGGCTAGCGGGGTACAATGAGCAGTTCTTC.

The chain joins TRBV6-5 to TRBJ1-1; D is uncertain. V was shortened by 7 bases and J by 8 bases, with 17 bases between the two germline ends. This CDR3 spans 13 amino acids. CDR1 and CDR2 from the germline V gene are MNHEY and SVGAGI. The CDR3 bases are TGTGCCAGCACCACTACCTCAGAAACCGAAGCTTTCTTT. Translating it yields CASTTTSETEAFF.

The V and J genes are TRBV12-3 or TRBV12-4 and TRBJ2-6; D could derive from TRBD1 or TRBD2 (5 bases each). This CDR3 has 15 amino acids. V lost 6 bases and J 2 bases, leaving 11 bases between the germline ends. This CDR3 reads CASRKEGTGANVLTF. CDR3 in DNA: TGTGCCAGCAGAAAAGAGGGGACTGGGGCCAACGTCCTGACTTTC.

This clonotype has only a few counts. This chain links TRBV28 with TRBJ1-2; possibly TRBD1 for D (6 bases). V lost 6 bases and J lost 1, with 15 bases in between. Germline V gene sequence: CDR1 MDHEN, CDR2 SYDVKM. The CDR3 has 15 amino acids. The CDR3 loop is CASSSAEGGNYGYTF. CDR3 coding DNA: TGTGCCAGCAGCTCTGCGGAGGGGGGTAACTATGGCTACACCTTC.